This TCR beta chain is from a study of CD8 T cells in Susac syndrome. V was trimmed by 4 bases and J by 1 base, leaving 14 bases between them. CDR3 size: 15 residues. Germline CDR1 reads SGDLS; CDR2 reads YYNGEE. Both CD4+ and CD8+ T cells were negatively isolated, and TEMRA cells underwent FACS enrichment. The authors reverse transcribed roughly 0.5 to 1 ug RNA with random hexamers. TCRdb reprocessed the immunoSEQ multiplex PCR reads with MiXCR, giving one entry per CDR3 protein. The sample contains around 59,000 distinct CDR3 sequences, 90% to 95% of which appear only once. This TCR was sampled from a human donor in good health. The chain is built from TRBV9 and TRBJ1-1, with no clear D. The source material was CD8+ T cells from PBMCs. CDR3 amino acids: CASSLDEEGNTEAFF. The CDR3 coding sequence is TGTGCCAGCAGCCTGGATGAGGAGGGGAACACTGAAGCTTTCTTT.